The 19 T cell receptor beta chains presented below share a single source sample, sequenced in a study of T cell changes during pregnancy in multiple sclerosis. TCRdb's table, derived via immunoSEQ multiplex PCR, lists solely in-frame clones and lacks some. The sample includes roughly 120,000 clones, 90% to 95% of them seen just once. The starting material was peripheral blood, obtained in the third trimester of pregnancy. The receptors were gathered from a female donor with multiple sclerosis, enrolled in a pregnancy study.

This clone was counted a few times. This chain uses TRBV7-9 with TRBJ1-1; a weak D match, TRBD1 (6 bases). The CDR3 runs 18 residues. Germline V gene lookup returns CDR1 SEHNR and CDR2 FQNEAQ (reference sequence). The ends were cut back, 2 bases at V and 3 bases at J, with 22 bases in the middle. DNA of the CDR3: TGTGCCAGCAGCTTATCGGGGGGCAGGGGATTCGCGGACACTGAAGCTTTCTTT. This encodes CASSLSGGRGFADTEAFF.

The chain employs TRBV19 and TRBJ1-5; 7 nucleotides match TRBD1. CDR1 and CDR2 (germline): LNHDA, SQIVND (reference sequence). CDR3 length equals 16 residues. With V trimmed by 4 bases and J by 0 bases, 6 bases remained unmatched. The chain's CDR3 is CASSTPGQLSNQPQHF. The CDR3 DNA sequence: TGTGCCAGTAGTACGCCGGGACAGCTTAGCAATCAGCCCCAGCATTTT.

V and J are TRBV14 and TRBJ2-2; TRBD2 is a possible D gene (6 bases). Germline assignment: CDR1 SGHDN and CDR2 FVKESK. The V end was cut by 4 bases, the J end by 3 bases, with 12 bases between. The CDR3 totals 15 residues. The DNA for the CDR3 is TGTGCCAGCAGCCTCCGGGACTTACACACCGGGGAGCTGTTTTTT. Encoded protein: CASSLRDLHTGELFF.

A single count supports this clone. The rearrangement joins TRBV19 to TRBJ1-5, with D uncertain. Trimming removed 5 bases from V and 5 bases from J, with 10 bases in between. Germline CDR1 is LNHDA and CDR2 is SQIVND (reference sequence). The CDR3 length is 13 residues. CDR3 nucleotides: TGTGCCAGTAGTCCCGGGTCTTATCAGCCCCAGCATTTT. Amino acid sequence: CASSPGSYQPQHF. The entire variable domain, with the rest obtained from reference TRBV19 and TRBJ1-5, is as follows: DGGITQSPKYLFRKEGQNVTLSCEQNLNHDAMYWYRQDPGQGLRLIYYSQIVNDFQKGDIAEGYSVSREKKESFPLTVTSAQKNPTAFYLCASSPGSYQPQHFGDGTRLSIL.

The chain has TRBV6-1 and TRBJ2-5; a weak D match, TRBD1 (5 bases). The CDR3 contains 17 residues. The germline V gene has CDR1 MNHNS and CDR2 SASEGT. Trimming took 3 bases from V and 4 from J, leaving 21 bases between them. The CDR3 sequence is CASSDLKPDSFGETQYF. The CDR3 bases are TGTGCCAGCAGTGATTTGAAACCTGACAGTTTTGGAGAGACCCAGTACTTC.

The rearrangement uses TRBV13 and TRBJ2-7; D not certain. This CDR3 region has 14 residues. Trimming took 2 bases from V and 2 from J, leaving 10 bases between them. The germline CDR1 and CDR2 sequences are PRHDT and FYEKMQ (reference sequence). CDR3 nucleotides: TGTGCCAGCAGCTTATACCTCTCGGCCTACGAGCAGTACTTC. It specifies CASSLYLSAYEQYF.

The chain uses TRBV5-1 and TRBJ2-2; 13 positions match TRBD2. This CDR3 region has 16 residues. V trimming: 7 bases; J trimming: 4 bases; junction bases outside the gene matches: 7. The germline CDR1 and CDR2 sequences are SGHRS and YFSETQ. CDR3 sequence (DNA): TGCGCCAGCGCGGGACTAGCGGGGACGGGCACCGGGGAGCTGTTTTTT. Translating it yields CASAGLAGTGTGELFF.

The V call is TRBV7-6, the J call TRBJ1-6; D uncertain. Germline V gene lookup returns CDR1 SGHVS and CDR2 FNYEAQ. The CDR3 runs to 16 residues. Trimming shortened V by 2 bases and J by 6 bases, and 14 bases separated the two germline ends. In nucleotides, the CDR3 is TGTGCCAGCAGCTTACGTAGGAACGGCGGTAATTCACCCCTCCACTTT. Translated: CASSLRRNGGNSPLHF.

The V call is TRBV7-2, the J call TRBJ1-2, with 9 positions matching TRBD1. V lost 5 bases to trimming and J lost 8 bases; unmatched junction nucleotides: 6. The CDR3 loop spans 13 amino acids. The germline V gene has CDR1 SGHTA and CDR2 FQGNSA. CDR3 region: CASSPQGAFGYTF. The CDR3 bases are TGTGCCAGCAGCCCACAGGGGGCATTCGGCTACACCTTC.

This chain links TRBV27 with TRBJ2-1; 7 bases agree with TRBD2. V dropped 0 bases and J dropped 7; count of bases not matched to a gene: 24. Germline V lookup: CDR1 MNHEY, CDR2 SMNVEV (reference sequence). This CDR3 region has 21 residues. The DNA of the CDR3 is TGTGCCAGCAGTTTATCTCCTTCCAGAACTCTAGCGGAAAAAGATAGGAATGAGCAGTTCTTC. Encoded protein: CASSLSPSRTLAEKDRNEQFF.

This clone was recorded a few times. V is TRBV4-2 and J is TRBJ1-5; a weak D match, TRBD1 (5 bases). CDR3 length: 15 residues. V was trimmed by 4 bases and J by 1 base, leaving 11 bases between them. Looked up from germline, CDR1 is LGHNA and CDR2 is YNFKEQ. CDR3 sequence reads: CASSLTDKSNQPQHF. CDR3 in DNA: TGTGCCAGCAGCCTAACGGACAAAAGCAATCAGCCCCAGCATTTT.

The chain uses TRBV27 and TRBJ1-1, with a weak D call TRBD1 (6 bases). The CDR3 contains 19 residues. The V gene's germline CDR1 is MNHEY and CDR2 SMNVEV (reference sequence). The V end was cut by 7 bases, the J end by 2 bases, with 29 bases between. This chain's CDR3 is CASTVRQVIGGRVNTEAFF. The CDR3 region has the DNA TGTGCCAGCACGGTTCGACAGGTTATTGGAGGTCGGGTTAACACTGAAGCTTTCTTT.

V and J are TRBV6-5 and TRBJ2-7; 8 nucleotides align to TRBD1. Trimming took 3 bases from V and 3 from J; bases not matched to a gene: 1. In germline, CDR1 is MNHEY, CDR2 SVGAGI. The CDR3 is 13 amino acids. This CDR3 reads CASSYDRGYEQYF. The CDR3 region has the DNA TGTGCCAGCAGTTATGACAGGGGCTACGAGCAGTACTTC.

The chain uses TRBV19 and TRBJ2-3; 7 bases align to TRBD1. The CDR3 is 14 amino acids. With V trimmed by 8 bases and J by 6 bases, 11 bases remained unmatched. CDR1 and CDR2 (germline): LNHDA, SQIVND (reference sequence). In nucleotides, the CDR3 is TGTGCCAGTTCCGCCGGGGACAGAAGGGATACGCAGTATTTT. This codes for CASSAGDRRDTQYF.

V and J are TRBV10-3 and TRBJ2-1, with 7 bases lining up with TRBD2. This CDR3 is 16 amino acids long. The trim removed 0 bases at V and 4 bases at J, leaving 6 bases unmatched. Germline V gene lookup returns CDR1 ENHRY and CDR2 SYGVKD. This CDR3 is CAISESWEGSYNEQFF. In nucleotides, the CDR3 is TGTGCCATCAGTGAGTCGTGGGAGGGATCTTACAATGAGCAGTTCTTC.

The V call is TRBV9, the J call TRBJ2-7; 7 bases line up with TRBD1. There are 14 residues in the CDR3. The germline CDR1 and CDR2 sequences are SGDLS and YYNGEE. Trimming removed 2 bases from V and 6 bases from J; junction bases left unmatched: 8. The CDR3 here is CASSVNRQGLEQYF. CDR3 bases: TGTGCCAGCAGCGTGAATCGACAGGGTCTCGAGCAGTACTTC.

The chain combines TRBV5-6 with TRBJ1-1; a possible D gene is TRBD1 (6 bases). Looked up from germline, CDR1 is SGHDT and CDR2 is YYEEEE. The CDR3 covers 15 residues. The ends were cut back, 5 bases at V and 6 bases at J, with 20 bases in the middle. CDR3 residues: CASRGGTGRFAEAFF. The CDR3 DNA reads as TGTGCCAGCAGAGGGGGTACAGGCAGGTTCGCTGAAGCTTTCTTT.

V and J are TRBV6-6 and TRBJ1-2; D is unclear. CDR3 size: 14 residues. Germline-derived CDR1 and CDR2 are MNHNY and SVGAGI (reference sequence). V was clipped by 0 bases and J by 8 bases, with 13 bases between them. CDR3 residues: CASSYSSAGGGYTF. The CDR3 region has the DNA TGTGCCAGCAGTTACTCGTCGGCCGGAGGGGGCTACACCTTC.

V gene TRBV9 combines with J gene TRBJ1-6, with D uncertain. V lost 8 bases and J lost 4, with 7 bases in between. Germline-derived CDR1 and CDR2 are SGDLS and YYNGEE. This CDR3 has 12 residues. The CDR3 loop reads CASGQYNSPLHF. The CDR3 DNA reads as TGTGCCAGTGGGCAGTATAATTCACCCCTCCACTTT.